The sequence of this TCR beta chain was determined in a study of human versus mouse CDR3 diversity and MHC coevolution. In the study overall: The immunoSEQ assay reportedly detects one in 200,000 T cells.

The CDR3 spans 14 residues. Trimming left V 4 bases short and J 6 bases short, with 14 bases between. CDR1 SEHNR and CDR2 FQNEAQ come from the germline V gene (reference sequence). Profiling relied on immunoSEQ multiplex PCR, and the TCRdb table lists in-frame clones only, not all of them. The table records fewer than 100,000 clones, about 93% of them present only once. The TCR sequence derives from a person aged 30 to 69 in good health. This sequence joins TRBV7-9 and TRBJ2-3, with a weak D call TRBD1 (8 bases). The source material was naive CD4+ T cells from blood. The subset is: CD45RO-negative CD62L-positive naive CD4 T cells. The CDR3 protein is CASSSQGGVDTQYF. Written as DNA, the CDR3 is TGTGCCAGCAGCTCACAGGGGGGGGTCGATACGCAGTATTTT. Variable domain in full (rest from reference TRBV7-9 and TRBJ2-3): DTGVSQNPRHKITKRGQNVTFRCDPISEHNRLYWYRQTLGQGPEFLTYFQNEAQLEKSRLLSDRFSAERPKGSFSTLEIQRTEQGDSAMYLCASSSQGGVDTQYFGPGTRLTVL.